The rows below give T cell receptor beta chains drawn from one sample of a study of T cell responses to AZD1222 COVID-19 vaccine. Measured with immunoSEQ multiplex PCR; TCRdb has only the in-frame clones, and not every one. The repertoire holds 60,000 to 75,000 clones, with around 80% as singletons. The sequenced sample was peripheral blood, obtained on day 0 of AZD1222 vaccination. These receptors all stem from an adult in good health. Each CDR3 is given with its conserved first and last residue. Each record gives: D gene, V gene, J gene, clone size, CDR3 protein, CDR3 DNA. The D gene is left open where the match is weak. Clone size is not always given. Where it is, it says once, few, many or a class for expanded clones.

d_gene: .; v_gene: TRBV12-3/TRBV12-4; j_gene: TRBJ1-3; abundance: .; CDR3aa: CASTLNAQNTIYF; CDR3nt: TGTGCCAGCACCCTGAACGCCCAAAACACCATATATTTT
d_gene: .; v_gene: TRBV9; j_gene: TRBJ1-1; abundance: .; CDR3aa: CASSVEAAANTEAFF; CDR3nt: TGTGCCAGCAGCGTAGAAGCGGCGGCGAACACTGAAGCTTTCTTT
d_gene: .; v_gene: TRBV19; j_gene: TRBJ1-1; abundance: .; CDR3aa: CASSIQEIPAFF; CDR3nt: TGTGCCAGTAGTATACAGGAGATCCCGGCTTTCTTT
d_gene: TRBD1; v_gene: TRBV6-5; j_gene: TRBJ2-7; abundance: once; CDR3aa: CASSWDRGRIYEQYF; CDR3nt: TGTGCCAGCAGTTGGGACAGGGGGCGCATTTACGAGCAGTACTTC
d_gene: .; v_gene: TRBV7-3; j_gene: TRBJ1-1; abundance: .; CDR3aa: CASSLGPGLNTEAFF; CDR3nt: TGTGCCAGCAGCTTAGGGCCAGGTCTGAACACTGAAGCTTTCTTT
d_gene: .; v_gene: TRBV19; j_gene: TRBJ2-6; abundance: .; CDR3aa: CASSIDRVGANVLTF; CDR3nt: TGTGCCAGTAGTATAGATCGGGTTGGGGCCAACGTCCTGACTTTC
d_gene: TRBD2; v_gene: TRBV11-1; j_gene: TRBJ2-1; abundance: .; CDR3aa: CASSLAGGVYNEQFF; CDR3nt: TGTGCCAGCAGCTTAGCGGGAGGGGTCTACAATGAGCAGTTCTTC
d_gene: TRBD2; v_gene: TRBV11-3; j_gene: TRBJ2-2; abundance: .; CDR3aa: CASSLDSSGRRTGELFF; CDR3nt: TGTGCCAGCAGCTTAGACAGTAGCGGGAGAAGGACCGGGGAGCTGTTTTTT
d_gene: TRBD2; v_gene: TRBV11-3; j_gene: TRBJ2-2; abundance: .; CDR3aa: CASSHGLVGPGELFF; CDR3nt: TGTGCCAGCAGCCACGGACTAGTCGGTCCCGGGGAGCTGTTTTTT
d_gene: .; v_gene: TRBV15; j_gene: TRBJ1-4; abundance: .; CDR3aa: CATSRVGGGPNEKLFF; CDR3nt: TGTGCCACCAGCAGAGTGGGTGGGGGCCCGAATGAAAAACTGTTTTTT
d_gene: .; v_gene: TRBV29-1; j_gene: TRBJ1-4; abundance: few; CDR3aa: CSVGGGVGEKLFF; CDR3nt: TGCAGCGTCGGAGGGGGGGTCGGGGAAAAACTGTTTTTT
d_gene: .; v_gene: TRBV7-2; j_gene: TRBJ1-5; abundance: .; CDR3aa: CASSFTAVGNQPQHF; CDR3nt: TGTGCCAGCAGCTTTACGGCAGTCGGGAATCAGCCCCAGCATTTT
d_gene: TRBD2; v_gene: TRBV11-2; j_gene: TRBJ2-1; abundance: once; CDR3aa: CASSLQRGHNEQFF; CDR3nt: TGTGCCAGCAGCTTACAGCGGGGGCACAATGAGCAGTTCTTC
d_gene: .; v_gene: TRBV2; j_gene: TRBJ2-1; abundance: .; CDR3aa: CASSGDTNEQFF; CDR3nt: TGTGCCAGCAGTGGGGACACCAATGAGCAGTTCTTC
d_gene: TRBD1; v_gene: TRBV7-2; j_gene: TRBJ2-7; abundance: .; CDR3aa: CASSWPRGQFYEQYF; CDR3nt: TGTGCCAGCAGCTGGCCAAGGGGGCAATTCTACGAGCAGTACTTC
d_gene: .; v_gene: TRBV9; j_gene: TRBJ1-6; abundance: few; CDR3aa: CASSVKGAHNSPLHF; CDR3nt: TGTGCCAGCAGCGTAAAAGGGGCCCACAATTCACCCCTCCACTTT
d_gene: TRBD2; v_gene: TRBV6-2/TRBV6-3; j_gene: TRBJ2-1; abundance: .; CDR3aa: CASTPQPGLADETNEQFF; CDR3nt: TGTGCCAGCACCCCCCAACCGGGACTAGCTGACGAGACTAATGAGCAGTTCTTC
d_gene: .; v_gene: TRBV5-1; j_gene: TRBJ1-1; abundance: .; CDR3aa: CASSTDGNTEAFF; CDR3nt: TGCGCCAGCAGCACGGACGGGAACACTGAAGCTTTCTTT
d_gene: .; v_gene: TRBV11-2; j_gene: TRBJ1-2; abundance: once; CDR3aa: CASSLLGQRGDYGYTF; CDR3nt: TGTGCCAGCAGCTTGTTAGGACAGCGAGGGGACTATGGCTACACCTTC
d_gene: TRBD2; v_gene: TRBV7-3; j_gene: TRBJ2-1; abundance: .; CDR3aa: CASRAYPHSGGSYNEQFF; CDR3nt: TGTGCCAGCAGGGCATATCCGCATAGCGGGGGCTCCTACAATGAGCAGTTCTTC
d_gene: TRBD1; v_gene: TRBV15; j_gene: TRBJ1-2; abundance: .; CDR3aa: CATSRDRADRANGYTF; CDR3nt: TGTGCCACCAGCAGAGATAGAGCGGACAGGGCGAATGGCTACACCTTC
d_gene: .; v_gene: TRBV5-1; j_gene: TRBJ1-1; abundance: .; CDR3aa: CASRDGENTEAFF; CDR3nt: TGCGCCAGCCGCGACGGGGAGAACACTGAAGCTTTCTTT
d_gene: .; v_gene: TRBV2; j_gene: TRBJ1-6; abundance: .; CDR3aa: CASSTTGTSYNSPLHF; CDR3nt: TGTGCCAGCAGTACAACCGGGACAAGCTATAATTCACCCCTCCACTTT
d_gene: TRBD1; v_gene: TRBV7-9; j_gene: TRBJ2-3; abundance: .; CDR3aa: CASSSDRASTDTQYF; CDR3nt: TGTGCCAGCAGCTCCGACAGGGCCAGCACAGATACGCAGTATTTT
d_gene: .; v_gene: TRBV21-1; j_gene: TRBJ2-1; abundance: few; CDR3aa: CASSFPGLAGGNEQFF; CDR3nt: TGTGCCAGCAGCTTTCCGGGACTAGCGGGAGGAAATGAGCAGTTCTTC
d_gene: .; v_gene: TRBV6-5; j_gene: TRBJ2-2; abundance: .; CDR3aa: CASKPSVYTGELFF; CDR3nt: TGTGCCAGCAAGCCTAGCGTCTACACCGGGGAGCTGTTTTTT
d_gene: .; v_gene: TRBV29-1; j_gene: TRBJ1-1; abundance: .; CDR3aa: CSVEFGDLNTEAFF; CDR3nt: TGCAGCGTTGAATTCGGAGACCTGAACACTGAAGCTTTCTTT
d_gene: TRBD1; v_gene: TRBV7-2; j_gene: TRBJ1-5; abundance: .; CDR3aa: CASSLDRGQPQHF; CDR3nt: TGTGCCAGCAGCCTAGACAGGGGCCAGCCCCAGCATTTT
d_gene: TRBD1; v_gene: TRBV29-1; j_gene: TRBJ2-5; abundance: .; CDR3aa: CSVPTGGETQYF; CDR3nt: TGCAGCGTCCCGACAGGGGGGGAGACCCAGTACTTC
d_gene: TRBD2; v_gene: TRBV29-1; j_gene: TRBJ2-1; abundance: .; CDR3aa: CSVGLAGKQFF; CDR3nt: TGCAGCGTTGGACTAGCGGGTAAGCAGTTCTTC
d_gene: TRBD1; v_gene: TRBV6-5; j_gene: TRBJ2-5; abundance: .; CDR3aa: CASRKDRGGTQYF; CDR3nt: TGTGCCAGCAGGAAGGACAGGGGCGGGACCCAGTACTTC